These T cell receptor beta chains were read from a single sample in a study of regulatory T cells in long-lasting Graves disease. From the multiplex PCR reads, TCRdb called clonotypes with MiXCR, one entry per CDR3 protein. Counted here are roughly 380,000 distinct CDR3 sequences, 16% occurring once; the ten biggest clones make up around 27%. The data were also submitted as part of a second study, on T cells in Graves' hyperthyroidism and ophthalmopathy.

This specimen consisted of peripheral blood mononuclear cells (PBMCs), obtained at new diagnosis, from a patient treated with antithyroid drugs. The receptors were sampled from a man between 40 and 49 years old with Graves disease. Each CDR3 is given with its conserved first and last residue. A D gene is named only where the DNA matches it firmly. The size field is filled for only some rows; it gives once, few, many or a size class.

abundance	v_gene	j_gene	d_gene	CDR3aa	CDR3nt
many	TRBV6-1	TRBJ2-2	-	CASSTRRNTGELFF	TGTGCCAGCAGTACCAGGAGAAACACCGGGGAGCTGTTTTTT
many	TRBV15	TRBJ2-7	TRBD2	CATSHLRGSYEQYF	TGTGCCACCAGCCATCTGCGGGGGTCCTACGAGCAGTACTTC
many	TRBV25-1	TRBJ1-1	TRBD1	CASRDRVDTEAFF	TGTGCCAGCAGAGACAGGGTCGACACTGAAGCTTTCTTT
many	TRBV5-1	TRBJ1-1	-	CASSSVVPNTEAFF	TGCGCCAGCAGCTCTGTGGTCCCGAACACTGAAGCTTTCTTT
many	TRBV2	TRBJ1-4	-	CASRVSRYPNEKLFF	TGTGCCAGCAGGGTTTCGAGGTACCCTAATGAAAAACTGTTTTTT
many	TRBV10-3	TRBJ1-1	-	CAISERGRPEAFF	TGTGCCATCAGTGAAAGGGGACGGCCTGAAGCTTTCTTT
many	TRBV12-3/TRBV12-4	TRBJ1-5	-	CASSLRWGQFNQPQHF	TGTGCCAGCAGTTTAAGGTGGGGGCAGTTCAATCAGCCCCAGCATTTT
many	TRBV11-2	TRBJ1-1	-	CASSTAPGRSTEAFF	TGTGCCAGCAGCACGGCACCGGGCCGCAGCACTGAAGCTTTCTTT
many	TRBV5-1	TRBJ2-7	-	CASSPGPGRRDEQYF	TGCGCCAGCAGCCCAGGGCCGGGCAGAAGGGACGAGCAGTACTTC
-	TRBV7-9	TRBJ1-3	TRBD1	CASSFHRGLSGNTIYF	TGTGCCAGCAGCTTTCACAGGGGGCTCTCTGGAAACACCATATATTTT
-	TRBV7-9	TRBJ1-1	-	CASVWGGNTEAFF	TGTGCCAGCGTCTGGGGAGGGAACACTGAAGCTTTCTTT
few	TRBV7-2	TRBJ1-4	-	CASSLRGGIEKLFF	TGTGCCAGCAGCTTACGGGGAGGTATTGAAAAACTGTTTTTT
-	TRBV6-5	TRBJ2-5	-	CASSYSRGYQETQYF	TGTGCCAGCAGTTACTCTAGGGGGTACCAAGAGACCCAGTACTTC
few	TRBV9	TRBJ2-5	-	CASSVLSGPGAQYF	TGTGCCAGCAGCGTACTGTCGGGGCCGGGGGCCCAGTACTTC
many	TRBV4-1	TRBJ1-1	-	CASSLRTGTYEAFF	TGCGCCAGCAGCCTCCGAACCGGAACATACGAAGCTTTCTTT
many	TRBV20-1	TRBJ2-7	-	CSASAGRGYEQYF	TGCAGTGCTAGCGCGGGTCGCGGCTACGAGCAGTACTTC
few	TRBV28	TRBJ1-1	TRBD1	CASSLPGQGLPEAFF	TGTGCCAGCAGTCTACCGGGACAGGGTTTACCTGAAGCTTTCTTT
few	TRBV7-8	TRBJ2-1	-	CASSGVGGGPYNEQFF	TGTGCCAGCAGCGGGGTGGGCGGGGGCCCCTACAATGAGCAGTTCTTC
-	TRBV28	TRBJ2-3	TRBD1	CASRDRTRTDTQYF	TGTGCCAGCCGGGACAGGACAAGGACAGATACGCAGTATTTT
-	TRBV29-1	TRBJ1-1	-	CSVRVSDTEAFF	TGCAGCGTCAGGGTATCAGACACTGAAGCTTTCTTT
few	TRBV30	TRBJ2-6	-	CAWSGSGANVLTF	TGTGCCTGGAGTGGCTCTGGGGCCAACGTCCTGACTTTC
once	TRBV7-2	TRBJ1-2	-	CASILGGALSDGYTF	TGTGCCAGCATCCTGGGCGGGGCTCTATCCGATGGCTACACCTTC
-	TRBV29-1	TRBJ1-5	TRBD1	CSVATGPVQPQHF	TGCAGCGTAGCGACAGGGCCGGTTCAGCCCCAGCATTTT
many	TRBV24-1	TRBJ2-2	TRBD1	CATSDPAGTGETGELFF	TGTGCCACCAGTGACCCCGCCGGGACAGGGGAAACCGGGGAGCTGTTTTTT
many	TRBV6-2/TRBV6-3	TRBJ1-5	TRBD1	CASSPGTGGNQPQHF	TGTGCCAGCAGTCCTGGGACAGGAGGCAATCAGCCCCAGCATTTT
-	TRBV6-2/TRBV6-3	TRBJ2-1	-	CASSEWGRGSSEQFF	TGTGCCAGCAGTGAATGGGGACGGGGCTCATCTGAGCAGTTCTTC
few	TRBV20-1	TRBJ2-1	-	CSASVVVRGEQFF	TGCAGTGCTAGCGTGGTTGTGAGGGGTGAGCAGTTCTTC
many	TRBV6-1	TRBJ2-1	TRBD2	CASNRLAGDNEQFF	TGTGCCAGCAACCGACTAGCGGGGGATAATGAGCAGTTCTTC
many	TRBV7-2	TRBJ2-7	-	CASSLAASYEQYF	TGTGCCAGCTCTTTGGCAGCATCATACGAGCAGTACTTC
once	TRBV19	TRBJ2-2	-	CASSTIRNTGELFF	TGTGCCAGTAGTACAATCAGGAACACCGGGGAGCTGTTTTTT
few	TRBV2	TRBJ2-7	-	CASSEGRGPYEQYF	TGTGCCAGCAGCGAGGGGAGGGGGCCCTACGAGCAGTACTTC
many	TRBV7-2	TRBJ2-3	-	CASSFYTQYF	TGTGCCAGCAGCTTTTATACGCAGTATTTT
many	TRBV7-9	TRBJ1-6	-	CASSSTRDENSPLHF	TGTGCCAGCAGCTCAACCCGGGACGAAAATTCACCCCTCCACTTT
few	TRBV28	TRBJ2-5	-	CASSRQQETQYF	TGTGCCAGCAGTCGACAGCAAGAGACCCAGTACTTC
-	TRBV5-1	TRBJ2-5	TRBD2	CASSVTGGGGETQYF	TGCGCCAGCAGCGTTACGGGGGGGGGAGGAGAGACCCAGTACTTC
-	TRBV5-1	TRBJ2-7	TRBD2	CASSLEPSGPYEQYF	TGCGCCAGCAGCTTGGAGCCTAGCGGGCCCTACGAGCAGTACTTC
many	TRBV9	TRBJ1-1	TRBD1	CASSVGVGTGGAANTEAFF	TGTGCCAGCAGCGTAGGGGTCGGGACAGGGGGAGCGGCGAACACTGAAGCTTTCTTT
many	TRBV11-3	TRBJ2-5	TRBD2	CASSFLAGGLGETQYF	TGTGCCAGCAGCTTCCTAGCGGGGGGGCTGGGGGAGACCCAGTACTTC
-	TRBV15	TRBJ2-7	TRBD1	CATNAGTDNYEQYF	TGTGCCACCAACGCCGGGACAGACAACTACGAGCAGTACTTC
many	TRBV6-1	TRBJ2-3	TRBD1	CASSGQGAGDTQYF	TGTGCCAGCAGCGGACAGGGGGCAGGAGATACGCAGTATTTT
few	TRBV5-1	TRBJ2-1	TRBD2	CASSQPGGGGRYNEQFF	TGTGCCAGCAGCCAACCGGGGGGAGGAGGCAGATACAATGAGCAGTTCTTC
many	TRBV20-1	TRBJ2-2	-	CSARDLGRAGELFF	TGCAGTGCTAGAGATCTGGGCCGGGCCGGGGAGCTGTTTTTT
-	TRBV20-1	TRBJ1-3	TRBD1	CSAPQDRAGNTIYF	TGCAGTGCGCCTCAAGACAGGGCTGGAAACACCATATATTTT
many	TRBV7-9	TRBJ2-3	TRBD1	CASSRDSSTDTQYF	TGCGCCAGCTCCCGGGACAGCAGCACAGATACGCAGTATTTT
many	TRBV5-1	TRBJ2-3	-	CASRFGRTDTQYF	TGCGCCAGCAGGTTTGGCCGCACAGATACGCAGTATTTT